This T cell receptor (beta chain) was captured by sequencing in a study of response to subunit inactivated influenza vaccine. This CDR3 spans 14 amino acids. CDR1 and CDR2 (germline): MNHNS, SASEGT. V lost 5 bases to trimming and J lost 6 bases, with 14 bases between them. TCRdb re-analysed the RT-PCR reads in MiXCR, keeping a single row per CDR3 protein. The sample has about 570,000 distinct CDR3 sequences, about 11% seen once. The sample also formed part of further work on T cells expressing NK-cell markers. That publication notes: Scientists made TCR beta cDNA using 5'RACE template switching with UMIs. Several donors likewise had their CD3+CD56-NKG2C+ fraction led by these clonotypes.

This rearrangement joins TRBV6-1 to TRBJ2-4; no definite D call. This TCR derives from a man in his forties or fifties who received an inactivated influenza vaccine. The sequenced sample was PBMCs from blood, obtained on the day of vaccination. The CDR3 DNA follows: TGTGCCAGCAGTCCCGACTCCCGCGGAAACATTCAGTACTTC. Its protein product is CASSPDSRGNIQYF.